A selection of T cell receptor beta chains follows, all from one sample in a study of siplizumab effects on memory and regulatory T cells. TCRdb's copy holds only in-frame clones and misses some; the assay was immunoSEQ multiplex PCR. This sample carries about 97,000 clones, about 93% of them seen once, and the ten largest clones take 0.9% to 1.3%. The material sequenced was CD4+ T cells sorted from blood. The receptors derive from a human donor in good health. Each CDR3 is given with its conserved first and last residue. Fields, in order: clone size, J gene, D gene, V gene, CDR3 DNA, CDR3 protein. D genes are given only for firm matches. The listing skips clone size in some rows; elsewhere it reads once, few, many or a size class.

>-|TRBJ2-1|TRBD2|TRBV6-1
TGTGCCAGCAGTGAAGGCGGACTAGCGGGGCTCTACAATGAGCAGTTCTTC
CASSEGGLAGLYNEQFF
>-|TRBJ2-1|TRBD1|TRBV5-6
TGTGCCAGCAGCTCCCCCCTCGGGACAGGCCCCAGGGGGCAGTTCTTC
CASSSPLGTGPRGQFF
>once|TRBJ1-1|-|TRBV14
TGTGCCAGCAGCCAAGAGTGGGGACTGGGGAACACTGAAGCTTTCTTT
CASSQEWGLGNTEAFF
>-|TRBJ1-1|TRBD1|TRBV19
TGTGCCAGTAGTATAGATCGGACAGGGAGTACTGAAGCTTTCTTT
CASSIDRTGSTEAFF
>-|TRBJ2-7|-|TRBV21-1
TGTGCCAGCAGCCCCCGCAGCAGGGGGGTCGGGACAGAAAGCTACGAGCAGTACTTC
CASSPRSRGVGTESYEQYF
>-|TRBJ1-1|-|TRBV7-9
TGTGCCAGCAGCTTAGAAGGGAATCCCAACACTGAAGCTTTCTTT
CASSLEGNPNTEAFF
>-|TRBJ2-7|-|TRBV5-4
TGTGCCAGCAGCTCGGGACGCCTCTCCTACGAGCAGTACTTC
CASSSGRLSYEQYF
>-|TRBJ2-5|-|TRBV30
TGTGCCTGGAGTGTATCGGCAGGGAAGGGGACCCAGTACTTC
CAWSVSAGKGTQYF
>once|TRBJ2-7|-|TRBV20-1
TGCAGTGCTAGTGACTACGAGCAGTACTTC
CSASDYEQYF
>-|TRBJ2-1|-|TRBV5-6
TGTGCCAGCAGCCGAGCAGGGAGTGAGCAGTTCTTC
CASSRAGSEQFF
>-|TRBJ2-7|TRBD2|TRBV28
TGTGCCAGCAGAGCGACTAGCGGGCACGAGCAGTACTTC
CASRATSGHEQYF
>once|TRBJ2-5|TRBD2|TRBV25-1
TGTGCCAGCAGTGAAGGTCTAGCGGGATTAGAGACCCAGTACTTC
CASSEGLAGLETQYF
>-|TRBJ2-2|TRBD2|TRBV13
TGTGCCAGCAGCTTAGCGGCGACACCCGGGACTAGCGGGATGACCGGGGAGCTGTTTTTT
CASSLAATPGTSGMTGELFF
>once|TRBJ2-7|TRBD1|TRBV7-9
TGTGCCAGTGGACAGGGGGCGCAGGAGCAGTACTTC
CASGQGAQEQYF
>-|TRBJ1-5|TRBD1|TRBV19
TGTGCCAGTAGTCGGACAGGCTATCAGCCCCAGCATTTT
CASSRTGYQPQHF
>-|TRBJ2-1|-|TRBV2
TGTGCCAGCAGTGAAAGTAATGAGCAGTTCTTC
CASSESNEQFF
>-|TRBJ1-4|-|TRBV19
TGTGCCAGTATCAAGTCAGGAGCTAGACGGGAAAAACTGTTTTTT
CASIKSGARREKLFF
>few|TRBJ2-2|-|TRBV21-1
TGTGCCAGCAGCATCAGGAGTTACACCGGGGAGCTGTTTTTT
CASSIRSYTGELFF
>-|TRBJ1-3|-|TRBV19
TGTGCCAGTAGTATCAGCATCTCTGGAAACACCATATATTTT
CASSISISGNTIYF
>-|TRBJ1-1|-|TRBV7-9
TGTGCCAGCAGCCATACATACACTGAAGCTTTCTTT
CASSHTYTEAFF
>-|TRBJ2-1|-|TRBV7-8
TGTGCCAGCACCGCCCGGGGGAGGGAAAGGGGGAATGAGCAGTTCTTC
CASTARGRERGNEQFF
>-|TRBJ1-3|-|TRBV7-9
TGTGCCAGCAGCGCCTCTGGGGGAGGGCCTGGAAACACCATATATTTT
CASSASGGGPGNTIYF
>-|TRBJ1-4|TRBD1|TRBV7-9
TGTGCCAGCAGCTTAGTTCTGGGACAGGATGAAAAACTGTTTTTT
CASSLVLGQDEKLFF
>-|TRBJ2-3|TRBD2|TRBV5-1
TGCGCCAGCAGCGCCGGGACTAGCGGACCAGATACGCAGTATTTT
CASSAGTSGPDTQYF
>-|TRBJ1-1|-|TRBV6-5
TGTGCCAGCAGTTACGATTCGGTCGAGCGGCCTGAAGCTTTCTTT
CASSYDSVERPEAFF
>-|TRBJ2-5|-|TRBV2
TGTGCCAGCAGTATAGACAGCCAAGAGACCCAGTACTTC
CASSIDSQETQYF
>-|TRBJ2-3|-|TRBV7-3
TGTGCCAGCAGCTTAAATCCGGGGACGGCTACAGATACGCAGTATTTT
CASSLNPGTATDTQYF
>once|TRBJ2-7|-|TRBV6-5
TGTGCCAGCAGTTACTCCCCGGACGGGTACTACGAGCAGTACTTC
CASSYSPDGYYEQYF
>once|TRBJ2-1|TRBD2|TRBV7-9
TGTGCCAGCAGCTCCGGGTCTAGCGGACCCAATGAGCAGTTCTTC
CASSSGSSGPNEQFF
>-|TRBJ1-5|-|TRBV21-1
TGTGCCAGCAGCAAAGGTACCCTCAATCAGCCCCAGCATTTT
CASSKGTLNQPQHF
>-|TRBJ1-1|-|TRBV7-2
TGTGCCAGCAGCGCACGCCCACACATGAACACTGAAGCTTTCTTT
CASSARPHMNTEAFF
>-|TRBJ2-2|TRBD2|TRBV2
TGTGCCAGCACCGGACTCGGGACTACCGTGGTGGGGGAGCTGTTTTTT
CASTGLGTTVVGELFF
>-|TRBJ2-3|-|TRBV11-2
TGTGCCAGCAGCGACGGACGGACAGATACGCAGTATTTT
CASSDGRTDTQYF
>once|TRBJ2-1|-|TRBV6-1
TGTGCCAGCAGTGAAGATGGCCGGAGAATTTCAAATGAGCAGTTCTTC
CASSEDGRRISNEQFF
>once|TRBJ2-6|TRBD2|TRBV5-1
TGCGCCAGCAGCGCCGGGGGACTAGCGGGAGGGCCTGGGGCCAACGTCCTGACTTTC
CASSAGGLAGGPGANVLTF
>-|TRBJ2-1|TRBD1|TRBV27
TGTGCCAGCAGCTCTCTTGGGACAGGGGTTAGCAATGAGCAGTTCTTC
CASSSLGTGVSNEQFF
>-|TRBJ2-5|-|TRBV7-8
TGTGCCAGCAGATCACCATTGGGACCACAAGAGACCCAGTACTTC
CASRSPLGPQETQYF
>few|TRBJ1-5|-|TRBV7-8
TGTGCCAGCAGCTACGTGGGGGCTAGGAATCAGCCCCAGCATTTT
CASSYVGARNQPQHF
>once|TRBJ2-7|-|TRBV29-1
TGCAGCGCAGGACAGAGAGAGTCGGGCTACGAGCAGTACTTC
CSAGQRESGYEQYF
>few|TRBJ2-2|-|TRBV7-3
TGTGCCAGCAGCTTAGCGGGAATCACCGGGGAGCTGTTTTTT
CASSLAGITGELFF
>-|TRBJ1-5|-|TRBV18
TGTGCCAGCTCATCTCCTGCTCATGGGCCTATGGAGCCCCAGCATTTT
CASSSPAHGPMEPQHF
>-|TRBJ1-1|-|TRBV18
TGTGCCAGCTCAATGACCGAGAACACTGAAGCTTTCTTT
CASSMTENTEAFF